Presented here are 21 T cell receptor beta chains from one specimen sequenced in a study of TIL therapy for anti-PD-1-resistant metastatic lung cancer. This was the immunoSEQ v3 assay. The method was immunoSEQ multiplex PCR; TCRdb's version includes in-frame clones alone and lacks a portion of them. The sample holds 15,000 to 20,000 clones; roughly four fifths are singletons and the top ten take about 2.2%. The time point denotes: pre-treatment sample, taken before nivolumab and TIL therapy. The sample consisted of blood, taken at baseline. The receptors were gathered from a person between 30 and 79 years old with non-small cell lung cancer.

The chain is built from TRBV20-1 and TRBJ1-1; no reliable D call. The CDR3 extends over 11 amino acids. Germline CDR1 DFQATT, CDR2 SNEGSKA (reference sequence). The germline V and J ends were trimmed by 3 bases and 7 bases, with 9 bases remaining between them. The CDR3 nucleotides read TGCAGTGCTAGGCAGGACGGTGAAGCTTTCTTT. It translates to CSARQDGEAFF.

This chain connects TRBV7-2 to TRBJ1-6; D perhaps matches TRBD1 (5 bases). Trimming stripped 3 bases from V and 8 bases from J, with 11 bases between. Germline V gene data show CDR1 as SGHTA and CDR2 as FQGNSA. The CDR3 is 14 amino acids. CDR3 protein: CASSFQGSDSPLHF. In nucleotides, the CDR3 is TGTGCCAGCAGCTTCCAGGGATCCGATTCACCCCTCCACTTT.

The gene calls are TRBV7-2 and TRBJ2-5; TRBD2 matches 8 bases. With 2 bases clipped from V and 5 bases from J, the junction kept 7 bases outside the gene matches. Germline loops: CDR1 SGHTA, CDR2 FQGNSA. The CDR3 totals 15 residues. The CDR3 sequence is CASSLSSGLGETQYF. The CDR3 DNA follows: TGTGCCAGCAGCTTATCTAGCGGGCTGGGGGAGACCCAGTACTTC.

The J gene is TRBJ1-3, the V gene TRBV5-4; 8 bases align to TRBD1. The CDR3 is made up of 16 amino acids. Germline CDR1 reads SGHNT; CDR2 reads YYREEE (reference sequence). The J segment lost 0 bases and the V segment lost 0 bases, leaving 2 bases of the junction unmatched. CDR3 coding DNA: TGTGCCAGCAGCTTGGCAGGGGGCCGCTCTGGAAACACCATATATTTT. It encodes CASSLAGGRSGNTIYF.

The rearrangement joins TRBV7-9 to TRBJ1-1; 7 bases align to TRBD1. With 5 bases clipped from V and 1 base from J, the junction kept 7 bases outside the gene matches. The CDR3 covers 15 residues. The germline gives CDR1 SEHNR, CDR2 FQNEAQ (reference sequence). CDR3 in amino acids: CASSLRTGPNTEAFF. CDR3 DNA sequence: TGTGCCAGCAGCCTACGGACAGGCCCGAACACTGAAGCTTTCTTT.

The V and J genes are TRBV9 and TRBJ2-5; tentatively, D is TRBD2 (6 bases). V was pared by 3 bases and J by 4 bases, with 10 bases between. The CDR3 runs to 13 residues. Germline V gives CDR1 SGDLS, CDR2 YYNGEE. CDR3 protein: CASSALATETQYF. DNA for the CDR3: TGTGCCAGCAGCGCACTAGCTACAGAGACCCAGTACTTC. Full variable domain (rest looked up from reference TRBV9 and TRBJ2-5): DSGVTQTPKHLITATGQRVTLRCSPRSGDLSVYWYQQSLDQGLQFLIQYYNGEERAKGNILERFSAQQFPDLHSELNLSSLELGDSALYFCASSALATETQYFGPGTRLLVL.

This chain links TRBV4-2 with TRBJ1-3; D is possibly TRBD1 (5 bases). The CDR3 has 17 residues. Deletions cut 0 bases from V and 0 bases from J, with 12 bases between. Looked up from germline, CDR1 is LGHNA and CDR2 is YNFKEQ. The CDR3 reads CASSQDPDSHSGNTIYF. For the CDR3, the DNA is TGTGCCAGCAGCCAAGATCCTGACAGTCACTCTGGAAACACCATATATTTT.

The chain links TRBV27 to TRBJ2-7; 10 bases map to TRBD2. Trimming at V came to 7 bases and at J to 4 bases, leaving 10 bases not matched to a gene. The CDR3 is made up of 15 amino acids. Germline V CDR1 and CDR2: MNHEY, SMNVEV (reference sequence). The CDR3 region is CASINVAGGRYEQYF. The CDR3 bases are TGTGCCAGCATAAATGTAGCGGGAGGTCGGTACGAGCAGTACTTC.

The genes are TRBV5-5 and TRBJ2-7, with 14 positions matching TRBD2. Germline loops: CDR1 SGHKS, CDR2 YYEKEE (reference sequence). V lost 4 bases to trimming and J lost 5 bases; unmatched junction nucleotides: 11. The CDR3 runs to 17 residues. The chain's CDR3 is CASSPTPGLAGDNEQYF. The DNA for the CDR3 is TGTGCCAGCAGCCCAACCCCGGGACTAGCGGGAGATAACGAGCAGTACTTC.

V and J are TRBV9 and TRBJ1-1, with 8 bases identical to TRBD1. The trim removed 4 bases at V and 0 bases at J, leaving 5 bases unmatched. This CDR3 spans 15 amino acids. The germline V gene has CDR1 SGDLS and CDR2 YYNGEE. CDR3 in amino acids: CASSPRQGLNTEAFF. CDR3 in DNA: TGTGCCAGCAGCCCCCGACAGGGGTTGAACACTGAAGCTTTCTTT. Variable domain in full (rest from reference TRBV9 and TRBJ1-1): DSGVTQTPKHLITATGQRVTLRCSPRSGDLSVYWYQQSLDQGLQFLIQYYNGEERAKGNILERFSAQQFPDLHSELNLSSLELGDSALYFCASSPRQGLNTEAFFGQGTRLTVV.

The chain has TRBV7-2 and TRBJ1-2, with D perhaps TRBD1 (5 bases). Germline CDR1 is SGHTA and CDR2 is FQGNSA. The length of the CDR3 is 14 residues. The ends were cut back, 2 bases at V and 3 bases at J, with 10 bases in the middle. Here the CDR3 reads CASSLTQGDYGYTF. In DNA, the CDR3 is TGTGCCAGCAGCTTAACGCAGGGCGACTATGGCTACACCTTC.

The V gene is TRBV6-6, the J gene TRBJ1-5; D is undetermined. The germline V gene has CDR1 MNHNY and CDR2 SVGAGI (reference sequence). CDR3 size: 14 residues. Trimming took off 0 bases at V and 5 bases at J, with 8 bases between the two ends. Here the CDR3 reads CASSYSGNDQPQHF. Here the CDR3 DNA reads TGTGCCAGCAGTTACTCAGGGAACGATCAGCCCCAGCATTTT.

This chain uses TRBV21-1 with TRBJ1-2; no DNA check was done on the table's D call, TRBD1. TRBV21-1 is listed as a pseudogene. The CDR3 loop spans 15 amino acids. The DNA of the CDR3 is TGTGCCAGCAGCAAAGCTTTAAGGGGGACCAGGGGCTACACCTTC. Its translation: CASSKALRGTRGYTF.

The chain has TRBV27 and TRBJ2-3; 8 positions match TRBD2. The CDR3 is 16 amino acids. CDR1 MNHEY and CDR2 SMNVEV come from the germline V gene (reference sequence). The V and J ends lost 3 bases and 4 bases, in that order; junction bases with no gene match: 9. CDR3 coding DNA: TGTGCCAGCAGTTTTCGACGGGGGGGCGGTGCAGATACGCAGTATTTT. Residues: CASSFRRGGGADTQYF.

The V call is TRBV7-8, the J call TRBJ2-2; D ambiguous. V was clipped by 1 base and J by 0 bases, with 9 bases between them. Germline CDR1 reads SGHVS; CDR2 reads FQNEAQ. This CDR3 is 16 amino acids long. CDR3 sequence: CASSLGGKTNTGELFF. The CDR3 coding sequence is TGTGCCAGCAGCTTAGGGGGAAAGACGAACACCGGGGAGCTGTTTTTT. Supplemented by reference TRBV7-8 and TRBJ2-2, the full variable domain reads GAGVSQSPRYKVAKRGQDVALRCDPISGHVSLFWYQQALGQGPEFLTYFQNEAQLDKSGLPSDRFFAERPEGSVSTLKIQRTQQEDSAVYLCASSLGGKTNTGELFFGEGSRLTVL.

V and J are TRBV19 and TRBJ2-1; D may be TRBD1 (5 bases). The CDR3 is 11 residues long. V was trimmed by 11 bases and J by 10 bases, leaving 15 bases between them. Germline values: CDR1 LNHDA, CDR2 SQIVND (reference sequence). CDR3 DNA sequence: TGTGCCTCATTGGGGCCAGGAGAGCAGTTCTTC. Translation gives CASLGPGEQFF.

This clone was recorded once. The rearrangement joins TRBV4-3 to TRBJ1-2, with 7 bases that match TRBD1. Germline-derived CDR1 and CDR2 are LGHNA and YSLEER. The ends lost 1 base at V and 4 bases at J; junction bases unmatched: 15. The length of the CDR3 is 18 residues. The CDR3 is CASSQGGKGASLPYGYTF. The CDR3 DNA reads TGCGCCAGCAGCCAAGGGGGAAAGGGGGCGAGTCTGCCCTATGGCTACACCTTC.

The rearrangement joins TRBV5-4 to TRBJ1-1; D unclear. The CDR3 consists of 15 residues. V was cut by 3 bases and J by 0 bases, with 12 bases left in between. The germline V gene encodes CDR1 SGHNT and CDR2 YYREEE (reference sequence). CDR3: CASSSPGAMNTEAFF. The CDR3, as DNA: TGTGCCAGCAGCTCCCCGGGAGCCATGAACACTGAAGCTTTCTTT.

The chain combines TRBV6-4 with TRBJ1-2; D is uncertain. The germline V gene has CDR1 MRHNA and CDR2 SNTAGT. The CDR3 is 13 residues long. The ends were cut back, 6 bases at V and 2 bases at J, with 10 bases in the middle. CDR3 nucleotides: TGTGCCAGCAGAAGTTCAGAGAACTATGGCTACACCTTC. This codes for CASRSSENYGYTF.

The chain combines TRBV6-5 with TRBJ1-2; unclear D gene. The CDR3 runs 15 residues. CDR1 is MNHEY, CDR2 SVGAGI, per germline. V shed 6 bases and J shed 1 base, with 15 bases lying between them. The CDR3 reads CASSSLLGNNYGYTF. CDR3 bases: TGTGCCAGCAGCTCTCTTTTAGGGAATAACTATGGCTACACCTTC.

The V gene is TRBV11-2, the J gene TRBJ1-5; a possible D gene is TRBD1 (5 bases). Germline V gene sequence: CDR1 SGHAT, CDR2 FQNNGV. This CDR3 contains 15 residues. Trimming pared 5 bases from V and 4 bases from J, leaving 15 bases between. The DNA of the CDR3 is TGTGCCAGCAGCCAGAAGCCAGGGCCAAATCAGCCCCAGCATTTT. Translation: CASSQKPGPNQPQHF.